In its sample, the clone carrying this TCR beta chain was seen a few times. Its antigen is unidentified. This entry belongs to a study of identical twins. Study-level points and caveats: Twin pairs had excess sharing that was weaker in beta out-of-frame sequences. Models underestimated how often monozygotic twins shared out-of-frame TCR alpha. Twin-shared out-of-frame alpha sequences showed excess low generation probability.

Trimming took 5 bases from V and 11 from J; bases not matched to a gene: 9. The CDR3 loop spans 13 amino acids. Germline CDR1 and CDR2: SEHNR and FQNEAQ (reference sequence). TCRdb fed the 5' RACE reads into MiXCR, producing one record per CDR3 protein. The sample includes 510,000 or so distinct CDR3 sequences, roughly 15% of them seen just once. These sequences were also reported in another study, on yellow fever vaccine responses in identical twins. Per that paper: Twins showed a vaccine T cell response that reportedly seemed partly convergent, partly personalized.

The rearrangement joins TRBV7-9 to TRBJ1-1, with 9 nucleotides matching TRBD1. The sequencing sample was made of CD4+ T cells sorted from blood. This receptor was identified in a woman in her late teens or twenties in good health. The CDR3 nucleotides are TGTGCCAGCAGCGGAGGACAGGGGAATGGGGCTTTCTTT. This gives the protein CASSGGQGNGAFF.